What follows are 10 T cell receptor beta chains derived from one specimen sequenced in a study of spatial heterogeneity in lung cancer. TCRdb analysed the 5' RACE reads with MiXCR anew, one entry per CDR3 protein. In the table there are 40,000 to 50,000 distinct CDR3 sequences, roughly an eighth of which are singletons. Indicated time point: sample taken at primary tumor resection. The sample consisted of PBMCs, taken at surgery. These receptors were taken from a male donor with early-stage non-small cell lung cancer.

The V and J genes are TRBV20-1 and TRBJ2-5; the D gene is possibly TRBD2 (5 bases). This CDR3 contains 14 residues. V was trimmed by 4 bases and J by 0 bases, leaving 12 bases between them. CDR1 DFQATT and CDR2 SNEGSKA come from the germline V gene (reference sequence). CDR3 sequence (DNA): TGCAGTGCTATTTCGGACGGGAACCAAGAGACCCAGTACTTC. Protein product: CSAISDGNQETQYF.

A few counts support this clonotype. The chain has TRBV18 and TRBJ2-3; D not resolved. This CDR3 has 13 residues. V was cut by 1 base and J by 4 bases, with 6 bases left in between. From germline, CDR1 is KGHSH and CDR2 LQKENI. The CDR3 sequence: CASSPLTADTQYF. CDR3 nucleotide sequence: TGTGCCAGCTCACCACTAACCGCAGATACGCAGTATTTT.

The V call is TRBV12-5, the J call TRBJ2-3; D is perhaps TRBD2 (6 bases). CDR1 and CDR2 from the germline V gene are LGHNT and FRNRAP. V lost 1 base and J 3 bases, leaving 14 bases between the germline ends. The CDR3 has 16 residues. Here the CDR3 reads CASGLGRGYGTDTQYF. Written as DNA, the CDR3 is TGTGCTAGTGGTTTGGGGCGGGGTTATGGGACAGATACGCAGTATTTT.

The table lists this clonotype with many counts. This chain joins TRBV20-1 and TRBJ1-1; D might be TRBD1 (5 bases). Trimming removed 5 bases from V and 2 bases from J, with 15 bases in between. The CDR3 loop spans 14 amino acids. Germline-derived CDR1 and CDR2 are DFQATT and SNEGSKA (reference sequence). The CDR3 sequence is CSADRDGPNTEAFF. CDR3 nucleotides: TGCAGTGCTGATCGGGACGGCCCTAACACTGAAGCTTTCTTT.

The rearrangement links TRBV19 to TRBJ2-7; TRBD1 aligns across 9 bases. With V trimmed by 5 bases and J by 2 bases, 4 bases remained unmatched. Per germline, CDR1 LNHDA and CDR2 SQIVND (reference sequence). This CDR3 region has 14 residues. Here the CDR3 reads CASSQDRGAYEQYF. Here the CDR3 DNA reads TGTGCCAGTAGTCAAGACAGGGGGGCCTACGAGCAGTACTTC.

The chain links TRBV3-1 to TRBJ1-5, with no clear D. Germline lookup yields CDR1 LGHDT and CDR2 YNNKEL (reference sequence). V gave up 0 bases and J gave up 7 bases, with 13 bases separating them. This CDR3 region has 15 residues. The CDR3 reads CASSQDMRVWQPQHF. DNA for the CDR3: TGTGCCAGCAGCCAAGATATGCGGGTGTGGCAGCCCCAGCATTTT. Variable domain in full (rest from reference TRBV3-1 and TRBJ1-5): DTAVSQTPKYLVTQMGNDKSIKCEQNLGHDTMYWYKQDSKKFLKIMFSYNNKELIINETVPNRFSPKSPDKAHLNLHINSLELGDSAVYFCASSQDMRVWQPQHFGDGTRLSIL.

Ten or more counts support this clonotype. The chain has TRBV5-1 and TRBJ2-5, with a tentative D call TRBD2 (6 bases). Germline lookup yields CDR1 SGHRS and CDR2 YFSETQ. The CDR3 consists of 15 residues. V gave up 0 bases and J gave up 4 bases, with 13 bases separating them. The CDR3 region is CASSLEPSVAETQYF. DNA for the CDR3: TGCGCCAGCAGCTTGGAACCTAGCGTCGCAGAGACCCAGTACTTC.

This clonotype appeared a few times. This CDR3 is CASSLVPRESPLHF. The DNA of the CDR3 is TGTGCCAGCAGTTTGGTTCCGCGGGAGTCACCCCTCCACTTT. This chain joins TRBV6-2 or TRBV6-3 and TRBJ1-6; D is uncertain. V lost 4 bases to trimming and J lost 10 bases, with 14 bases between them. This CDR3 contains 14 residues. The germline V gene encodes CDR1 MNHEY and CDR2 SVGEGT.

This clonotype was observed many times. CDR3 in amino acids: CASSPAYEQYF. CDR3 nucleotide sequence: TGTGCCAGCAGTCCAGCCTACGAGCAGTACTTC. This chain connects TRBV27 to TRBJ2-7, with D unclear. The CDR3 totals 11 residues. From germline, CDR1 is MNHEY and CDR2 SMNVEV (reference sequence). V was pared by 5 bases and J by 2 bases, with 4 bases between.

V gene TRBV7-2 combines with J gene TRBJ1-6, with a possible D match to TRBD1 (6 bases). CDR3 length equals 15 residues. Trimming took off 5 bases at V and 3 bases at J, with 11 bases between the two ends. The germline gives CDR1 SGHTA, CDR2 FQGNSA. CDR3 region: CASSPGQIYNSPLHF. The CDR3 region has the DNA TGTGCCAGCAGCCCCGGACAGATCTATAATTCACCCCTCCACTTT. The entire variable domain, with the rest obtained from reference TRBV7-2 and TRBJ1-6, is as follows: GAGVSQSPSNKVTEKGKDVELRCDPISGHTALYWYRQSLGQGLEFLIYFQGNSAPDKSGLPSDRFSAERTGGSVSTLTIQRTQQEDSAVYLCASSPGQIYNSPLHFGNGTRLTVT.